One sample yielded the 27 T cell receptor beta chains listed below, sequenced in a study of multiple sclerosis patients with progressive multifocal leukoencephalopathy. Time point specified: around 12 months of natalizumab therapy. Sequenced by immunoSEQ multiplex PCR; TCRdb stores in-frame clones only, minus some. The table lists approximately 30,000 clones, around 90% of them singletons. The sample was PBMCs, taken from a patient treated with natalizumab. The receptors here all came from a human donor with multiple sclerosis.

This chain links TRBV5-1 with TRBJ1-1; 12 nucleotides match TRBD1. Germline trimming cut 4 bases from V and 0 bases from J; bases unmatched to any gene: 7. The CDR3 totals 17 residues. The germline CDR1 and CDR2 sequences are SGHRS and YFSETQ. CDR3 sequence reads: CASSLGTGGSMNTEAFF. CDR3 in DNA: TGCGCCAGCAGCCTTGGGACAGGGGGCAGTATGAACACTGAAGCTTTCTTT.

This chain connects TRBV9 to TRBJ2-3; unclear D gene. Germline V gives CDR1 SGDLS, CDR2 YYNGEE. Trimming took off 2 bases at V and 4 bases at J, with 14 bases between the two ends. The CDR3 has 15 amino acids. CDR3 sequence reads: CASSVPPRRPDTQYF. CDR3 DNA sequence: TGTGCCAGCAGCGTTCCCCCTAGGCGTCCAGATACGCAGTATTTT.

The rearrangement uses TRBV5-4 and TRBJ1-5; D call uncertain. The CDR3 has 14 amino acids. Germline CDR1 is SGHNT and CDR2 is YYREEE (reference sequence). The ends were cut back, 2 bases at V and 6 bases at J, with 12 bases in the middle. CDR3 DNA: TGTGCCAGCAGCTTCGACGGGGAGGGTCAGCCCCAGCATTTT. It yields the protein CASSFDGEGQPQHF.

The gene calls are TRBV4-2 and TRBJ1-1; D is uncertain. Germline CDR1 LGHNA, CDR2 YNFKEQ. CDR3 size: 13 residues. Trimming removed 0 bases at V and 7 bases at J, with 9 bases between. CDR3 sequence: CASSQEEAGEAFF. The CDR3 DNA is TGTGCCAGCAGCCAAGAGGAGGCGGGTGAAGCTTTCTTT.

There are a few counts of this clone. The chain couples TRBV6-4 to TRBJ2-1, with 11 bases fitting TRBD2. Germline V gives CDR1 MRHNA, CDR2 SNTAGT. V shed 6 bases and J 6 bases; nucleotides not matched to a gene: 7. The CDR3 has 15 amino acids. The CDR3, as DNA: TGTGCCAGCAGCCGGTCTAGCGGGGGGACCAATGAGCAGTTCTTC. Amino acids: CASSRSSGGTNEQFF.

The chain links TRBV4-2 to TRBJ1-1; D gene unclear. CDR3 length: 19 residues. CDR1 and CDR2 (germline): LGHNA, YNFKEQ. Trimming took off 1 base at V and 2 bases at J, with 23 bases between the two ends. Here the CDR3 reads CASSQGLGFGPDLNTEAFF. As DNA, the CDR3 is TGTGCCAGCAGCCAAGGATTGGGTTTCGGTCCGGACCTCAACACTGAAGCTTTCTTT.

The chain is built from TRBV4-1 and TRBJ2-7; 8 positions agree with TRBD2. V lost 4 bases, J lost 0 bases, and 8 bases stayed unmatched. This CDR3 contains 16 residues. Germline V gives CDR1 MGHRA, CDR2 YSYEKL. The CDR3 region is CASSLGGSGDSYEQYF. As DNA, the CDR3 is TGCGCCAGCAGCCTAGGGGGTAGCGGGGACTCCTACGAGCAGTACTTC.

The V call is TRBV13, the J call TRBJ2-7; TRBD1 aligns across 11 bases. The CDR3 covers 15 residues. Germline CDR1 is PRHDT and CDR2 is FYEKMQ (reference sequence). The V segment lost 3 bases and the J segment 2 bases; nucleotides outside the gene matches: 3. The CDR3 DNA follows: TGTGCCAGCAGCTTGGGGGACAGGGGGACCTACGAGCAGTACTTC. It encodes CASSLGDRGTYEQYF. The full variable domain, rest sourced from reference TRBV13 and TRBJ2-7, is AAGVIQSPRHLIKEKRETATLKCYPIPRHDTVYWYQQGPGQDPQFLISFYEKMQSDKGSIPDRFSAQQFSDYHSELNMSSLELGDSALYFCASSLGDRGTYEQYFGPGTRLTVT.

The CDR3 spells CASSTLVGQGRAFF. In nucleotides, the CDR3 is TGTGCCAGTAGTACCCTAGTGGGACAGGGGAGAGCTTTCTTT. The genes are TRBV19 and TRBJ1-1; 10 nucleotides align to TRBD1. Germline CDR1 LNHDA, CDR2 SQIVND (reference sequence). The CDR3 spans 14 residues. V lost 4 bases, J lost 10 bases, and 9 bases stayed unmatched.

The CDR3 DNA reads as TGTGCCAGCAGCTTAGATGGGACAGGGAATTCACCCCTCCACTTT. Protein sequence: CASSLDGTGNSPLHF. This sequence joins TRBV7-9 and TRBJ1-6, with 9 bases fitting TRBD1. V gave up 1 base and J gave up 7 bases; unmatched junction bases: 2. Germline CDR1 SEHNR, CDR2 FQNEAQ (reference sequence). The CDR3 is 15 amino acids.

The chain recombines TRBV18 with TRBJ1-2; perhaps TRBD1 as D (6 bases). The CDR3 runs to 13 residues. Germline V gene lookup returns CDR1 KGHSH and CDR2 LQKENI. Trimming took 2 bases from V and 3 from J, leaving 7 bases between them. CDR3 DNA: TGTGCCAGCTCACCAGGGGGCGACTATGGCTACACCTTC. Its translation is CASSPGGDYGYTF.

The chain carries TRBV30 and TRBJ1-5, with no clear D. Trimming took 1 base from V and 5 from J, leaving 18 bases between them. The CDR3 is made up of 16 amino acids. The germline gives CDR1 GTSNPN, CDR2 SVGIG (reference sequence). The chain's CDR3 is CAWSAAEGGRYQPQHF. CDR3 coding DNA: TGTGCCTGGAGTGCAGCAGAGGGAGGGCGTTATCAGCCCCAGCATTTT.

Only one count was recorded for this clone. The J gene is TRBJ1-1, the V gene TRBV7-3, with D unclear. The germline V and J ends were trimmed by 1 base and 5 bases, with 14 bases remaining between them. The V gene's germline CDR1 is SGHTA and CDR2 FQGTGA. The CDR3 extends over 15 amino acids. In DNA, the CDR3 is TGTGCCAGCAGCTTAAGTGGGTGGAGGGAGACTGAAGCTTTCTTT. Encoded protein: CASSLSGWRETEAFF.

This rearrangement joins TRBV5-1 to TRBJ1-1, with D unclear. The length of the CDR3 is 16 residues. Trimming shortened V by 2 bases and J by 0 bases, and 14 bases separated the two germline ends. CDR1 is SGHRS, CDR2 YFSETQ, per germline. The CDR3 region is CASSLLPGSMNTEAFF. CDR3 nucleotide sequence: TGCGCCAGCAGCTTATTACCGGGGAGCATGAACACTGAAGCTTTCTTT. Complete variable domain (other parts from reference TRBV5-1 and TRBJ1-1): KAGVTQTPRYLIKTRGQQVTLSCSPISGHRSVSWYQQTPGQGLQFLFEYFSETQRNKGNFPGRFSGRQFSNSRSEMNVSTLELGDSALYLCASSLLPGSMNTEAFFGQGTRLTVV.

The chain has TRBV7-9 and TRBJ1-2, with D perhaps matching TRBD1 (6 bases). V was pared by 5 bases and J by 2 bases, with 12 bases between. Germline V lookup: CDR1 SEHNR, CDR2 FQNEAQ (reference sequence). There are 14 residues in the CDR3. The CDR3 nucleotides read TGTGCCAGCAGCCCTTCGGACAGAAACTATGGCTACACCTTC. It encodes CASSPSDRNYGYTF.

V is TRBV2 and J is TRBJ1-3, with D possibly being TRBD1 (5 bases). The germline gives CDR1 SNHLY, CDR2 FYNNEI. CDR3 length: 16 amino acids. Trimming cost V 1 base and J 0 bases, with 10 bases left between them. The CDR3 region has the DNA TGTGCCAGCAGTGAAGGTCCGGGGCTCTCTGGAAACACCATATATTTT. Protein: CASSEGPGLSGNTIYF.

The J gene is TRBJ2-5, the V gene TRBV7-3; D is perhaps TRBD1 (5 bases). The V gene lost 1 base and the J gene lost 4 bases, with 10 bases spanning the gap. This CDR3 spans 14 amino acids. Germline lookup yields CDR1 SGHTA and CDR2 FQGTGA. CDR3 residues: CASSLKPGLETQYF. The CDR3 nucleotides are TGTGCCAGCAGCTTAAAACCAGGGCTAGAGACCCAGTACTTC.

The chain couples TRBV19 to TRBJ2-3; D is perhaps TRBD2 (5 bases). Trimming stripped 8 bases from V and 14 bases from J, with 23 bases between. This CDR3 region has 13 residues. The germline V gene encodes CDR1 LNHDA and CDR2 SQIVND (reference sequence). CDR3 in amino acids: CASGATGGPRSYF. In DNA form, the CDR3 reads TGTGCCAGTGGTGCTACCGGCGGGCCTAGGTCGTATTTT.

The rearrangement joins TRBV2 to TRBJ2-1; 12 nucleotides line up with TRBD1. The junction had 5 bases not matched to a gene; V was cut back by 4 bases and J by 10 bases. The CDR3 runs 14 residues. Germline CDR1 reads SNHLY; CDR2 reads FYNNEI. The CDR3 region is CASSGDRGRREQFF. In DNA, the CDR3 is TGTGCCAGCAGTGGGGACAGGGGGCGCAGGGAGCAGTTCTTC.

The J gene is TRBJ1-2, the V gene TRBV7-2; possibly TRBD1 for D (6 bases). Germline V gene lookup returns CDR1 SGHTA and CDR2 FQGNSA. The CDR3 covers 15 residues. V was clipped by 1 base and J by 1 base, with 10 bases between them. CDR3 sequence: CASSLGGGYNYGYTF. The CDR3 DNA sequence: TGTGCCAGCAGCTTAGGAGGGGGATATAACTATGGCTACACCTTC.

V and J are TRBV11-2 and TRBJ1-1; tentatively, D is TRBD1 (6 bases). The CDR3 is 15 amino acids. Germline lookup yields CDR1 SGHAT and CDR2 FQNNGV. Trimming pared 1 base from V and 5 bases from J, leaving 14 bases between. This CDR3 is CASSLGLQGDTEAFF. The CDR3 coding sequence is TGTGCCAGCAGCTTAGGTCTACAGGGCGATACTGAAGCTTTCTTT.

This chain uses TRBV5-6 with TRBJ2-2; 9 nucleotides align to TRBD2. The junction had 15 bases not matched to a gene; V was cut back by 2 bases and J by 4 bases. Germline CDR1 SGHDT, CDR2 YYEEEE. The CDR3 length is 19 residues. The CDR3 region has the DNA TGTGCCAGCAGCTTCTGGTCAGGGTGCGCGGGGGGGTCCACCGGGGAGCTGTTTTTT. Its translation: CASSFWSGCAGGSTGELFF.

V gene TRBV6-5 combines with J gene TRBJ2-2; TRBD1 aligns across 9 bases. CDR3 length: 14 amino acids. V shed 8 bases, J shed 4 bases, and the junction held 5 bases outside the gene matches. Per the germline V gene, CDR1 is MNHEY and CDR2 is SVGAGI. The CDR3 DNA reads as TGTGCCAGCTTAGGGGACAGGGTCACCGGGGAGCTGTTTTTT. Translation: CASLGDRVTGELFF.

V gene TRBV6-1 combines with J gene TRBJ2-5; D tentatively reads TRBD1 or TRBD2 (5 bases each). The length of the CDR3 is 15 residues. The V gene lost 0 bases and the J gene lost 1 base, with 9 bases spanning the gap. Germline V gene lookup returns CDR1 MNHNS and CDR2 SASEGT. The CDR3 here is CASSEAQGTQETQYF. In nucleotides, the CDR3 is TGTGCCAGCAGTGAAGCGCAAGGGACCCAAGAGACCCAGTACTTC.

The gene calls are TRBV9 and TRBJ2-2, with TRBD1 as a possible D gene (5 bases). V was shortened by 1 base and J by 4 bases, with 14 bases between the two germline ends. Germline V gene sequence: CDR1 SGDLS, CDR2 YYNGEE. The CDR3 length is 16 residues. For the CDR3, the DNA is TGTGCCAGCAGCGTAAACCGACAGTTCAGCACCGGGGAGCTGTTTTTT. Its protein is CASSVNRQFSTGELFF.

The chain couples TRBV19 to TRBJ1-2; D not resolved. Germline CDR1 reads LNHDA; CDR2 reads SQIVND (reference sequence). V was cut by 1 base and J by 2 bases, with 5 bases left in between. The CDR3 is 13 amino acids. The DNA of the CDR3 is TGTGCCAGTAGTATAGGACGGAACTATGGCTACACCTTC. Encoded protein: CASSIGRNYGYTF.

The chain joins TRBV29-1 to TRBJ2-2; D is perhaps TRBD1 (5 bases). The CDR3 covers 16 residues. Germline values: CDR1 SQVTM, CDR2 ANQGSEA. Trimming pared 5 bases from V and 1 base from J, leaving 17 bases between. The CDR3 region is CSVRARDSRNTGELFF. CDR3 bases: TGCAGCGTTCGGGCCCGAGACAGTAGGAACACCGGGGAGCTGTTTTTT.